One and the same sample provided the 28 T cell receptor beta chains below, sequenced in a study of blood T cell repertoires in COVID-19. Here immunoSEQ multiplex PCR was the method, and the copy in TCRdb shows in-frame clones only, minus some. The sample has some 230,000 clones, 70% to 90% seen once. The sequencing sample was made of peripheral blood. The receptors stem from a woman in her forties or fifties with COVID-19, enrolled during active disease.

The V call is TRBV7-6, the J call TRBJ2-5; TRBD1 is a possible D gene (6 bases). There are 15 residues in the CDR3. V was trimmed by 0 bases and J by 1 base, leaving 9 bases between them. Germline values: CDR1 SGHVS, CDR2 FNYEAQ. The chain's CDR3 is CASSLATTGQETQYF. As DNA, the CDR3 is TGTGCCAGCAGCTTAGCAACGACAGGCCAAGAGACCCAGTACTTC.

V usage is TRBV10-2 and J usage is TRBJ2-7; 7 nucleotides match TRBD2. CDR3 length equals 14 residues. Germline trimming cut 4 bases from V and 4 bases from J; bases unmatched to any gene: 7. Germline CDR1 reads WSHSY; CDR2 reads SAAADI. CDR3 region: CASSAGRGEYEQYF. DNA for the CDR3: TGCGCCAGCAGTGCGGGCCGGGGGGAATACGAGCAGTACTTC.

The chain carries TRBV11-2 and TRBJ1-2; TRBD1 aligns across 7 bases. The CDR3 is 16 residues long. After removal of 4 bases from V and 5 bases from J, the junction contained 13 bases not matched to a gene. Germline assignment: CDR1 SGHAT and CDR2 FQNNGV. The CDR3 protein is CASSSQTGSGGYGYTF. The CDR3, as DNA: TGTGCCAGCAGCTCTCAGACAGGGTCCGGTGGTTATGGCTACACCTTC.

The chain couples TRBV3-1 (or the pseudogene TRBV3-2) to TRBJ1-6; 7 bases are a match to TRBD1. After removal of 8 bases from V and 10 bases from J, the junction contained 11 bases not matched to a gene. This CDR3 spans 14 amino acids. Germline V lookup: CDR1 LGHDT, CDR2 YNNKEL (reference sequence). Here the CDR3 reads CASGSTGVRSPLHF. The CDR3 DNA is TGTGCCAGCGGAAGTACAGGGGTAAGGTCACCCCTCCACTTT.

The genes are TRBV5-4 and TRBJ1-4; D remains unclear. The CDR3 has 16 amino acids. Trimming took 1 base from V and 5 from J, leaving 15 bases between them. Per the germline V gene, CDR1 is SGHNT and CDR2 is YYREEE (reference sequence). CDR3 DNA: TGTGCCAGCAGCTTGACCCACCGGAACGGGAATGAAAAACTGTTTTTT. Translated, it gives CASSLTHRNGNEKLFF.

This chain connects TRBV5-1 to TRBJ1-1; D may be TRBD1 (6 bases). V gave up 3 bases and J gave up 8 bases, with 17 bases separating them. The germline V gene has CDR1 SGHRS and CDR2 YFSETQ. This CDR3 spans 14 amino acids. The CDR3: CASSWSSGATEAFF. The CDR3 coding sequence is TGCGCCAGCAGCTGGTCTTCAGGGGCAACCGAAGCTTTCTTT.

J is TRBJ1-2 and V is TRBV24-1; D is perhaps TRBD1 (5 bases). Looked up from germline, CDR1 is KGHDR and CDR2 is SFDVKD. V was pared by 1 base and J by 8 bases, with 13 bases between. This CDR3 comprises 14 residues. Here the CDR3 reads CATSDLDSPRGYTF. The CDR3 DNA sequence: TGTGCCACCAGTGATTTAGACAGCCCAAGAGGCTACACCTTC.

The rearrangement joins TRBV10-3 to TRBJ2-1; 7 nucleotides align to TRBD2. The CDR3 spans 15 residues. CDR1 and CDR2 from the germline V gene are ENHRY and SYGVKD. The V segment lost 2 bases and the J segment 7 bases; nucleotides outside the gene matches: 8. The CDR3 loop is CAISEGLGRANEQFF. The CDR3 DNA sequence: TGTGCCATCAGTGAGGGACTAGGTAGGGCAAATGAGCAGTTCTTC.

This chain connects TRBV24-1 to TRBJ1-2; D is uncertain. CDR1 and CDR2 (germline): KGHDR, SFDVKD. The CDR3 totals 13 residues. The germline V and J ends were trimmed by 1 base and 6 bases, with 8 bases remaining between them. CDR3 nucleotides: TGTGCCACCAGTGATTTCCCGGGGAATGGCTACACCTTC. It yields the protein CATSDFPGNGYTF.

The V and J genes are TRBV30 and TRBJ1-2; maybe TRBD1 (6 bases). The CDR3 consists of 13 residues. V lost 4 bases to trimming and J lost 5 bases, with 14 bases between them. Looked up from germline, CDR1 is GTSNPN and CDR2 is SVGIG (reference sequence). Here the CDR3 DNA reads TGTGCCTGGATGGACAGTAGATTATATGGCTACACCTTC. This sequence encodes CAWMDSRLYGYTF. Full variable domain (missing parts from reference TRBV30 and TRBJ1-2): SQTIHQWPATLVQPVGSPLSLECTVEGTSNPNLYWYRQAAGRGLQLLFYSVGIGQISSEVPQNLSASRPQDRQFILSSKKLLLSDSGFYLCAWMDSRLYGYTFGSGTRLTVV.

The chain recombines TRBV10-3 with TRBJ1-2; TRBD1 aligns across 7 bases. The CDR3 length is 13 residues. The trim removed 5 bases at V and 3 bases at J, leaving 3 bases unmatched. Germline CDR1 is ENHRY and CDR2 is SYGVKD. CDR3 amino acids: CAISLDRDYGYTF. CDR3 DNA sequence: TGTGCCATCAGTCTCGACAGGGACTATGGCTACACCTTC.

V is TRBV7-2 and J is TRBJ2-3; D may be TRBD2 (6 bases). The CDR3 covers 16 residues. With 4 bases removed from V and 0 bases from J, the gap between germline ends came to 14 bases. CDR1 is SGHTA and CDR2 is FQGNSA in the germline V gene. The CDR3 here is CASSSAPGLSTDTQYF. DNA of the CDR3: TGTGCCAGCAGCTCGGCCCCGGGACTTAGCACAGATACGCAGTATTTT.

This clone was observed a handful of times. The chain has TRBV5-1 and TRBJ1-3; tentatively, D is TRBD1 (5 bases). The CDR3 is made up of 16 amino acids. Germline CDR1 SGHRS, CDR2 YFSETQ. Trimming pared 4 bases from V and 3 bases from J, leaving 17 bases between. The CDR3 protein is CASSLSGTGVGNTIYF. The CDR3 coding sequence is TGCGCCAGCAGCCTCTCGGGCACGGGGGTTGGAAACACCATATATTTT.

The chain has TRBV11-1 and TRBJ1-2; D is unclear. With 2 bases removed from V and 5 bases from J, the gap between germline ends came to 9 bases. The CDR3 is 13 amino acids. CDR1 SGHAT and CDR2 FQDESV come from the germline V gene (reference sequence). In nucleotides, the CDR3 is TGTGCCAGCAGCTTACAGTCGGAGTATGGCTACACCTTC. Its translation is CASSLQSEYGYTF. Based on the CDR3 plus reference TRBV11-1 and TRBJ1-2, the full variable domain is EAEVAQSPRYKITEKSQAVAFWCDPISGHATLYWYRQILGQGPELLVQFQDESVVDDSQLPKDRFSAERLKGVDSTLKIQPAELGDSAMYLCASSLQSEYGYTFGSGTRLTVV.

This chain joins TRBV23-1 and TRBJ2-7, with 7 bases aligning to TRBD2. TRBV23-1 qualifies as an ORF whose function is uncertain. V trimming: 8 bases; J trimming: 5 bases; junction bases outside the gene matches: 15. The CDR3 extends over 15 amino acids. The CDR3 nucleotides are TGCGCCAGCTGGGGGGGTCTAAGGTTTGTGGACGAGCAGTACGTC. Translating gives CASWGGLRFVDEQYV.

The rearrangement joins TRBV7-2 to TRBJ1-2; 7 bases are a match to TRBD1. Germline lookup yields CDR1 SGHTA and CDR2 FQGNSA. V trimming: 3 bases; J trimming: 6 bases; junction bases outside the gene matches: 10. The CDR3 totals 15 residues. The DNA for the CDR3 is TGTGCCAGCAGCTTTTCGCCCGGGACAGTAAATGGCTACACCTTC. Encoded protein: CASSFSPGTVNGYTF.

CDR3 in amino acids: CASSIRGTNGYTF. CDR3 DNA: TGTGCCAGTAGTATACGTGGAACTAATGGCTACACCTTC. V usage is TRBV19 and J usage is TRBJ1-2, with unresolved D. Germline CDR1 and CDR2: LNHDA and SQIVND (reference sequence). The CDR3 has 13 residues. Between the trimmed V and J ends, which lost 2 bases and 6 bases, there was a span of 10 bases.

This clone was counted between two and nine times. This chain connects TRBV29-1 to TRBJ1-2, with D uncertain. The CDR3 extends over 10 amino acids. Trimming removed 4 bases at V and 7 bases at J, with 7 bases between. Germline CDR1 SQVTM, CDR2 ANQGSEA. In nucleotides, the CDR3 is TGCAGCGTTGTTGAGGTTGGCTACACCTTC. Its translation is CSVVEVGYTF.

The genes are TRBV7-2 and TRBJ2-2; D is possibly TRBD1 (6 bases). The CDR3 covers 17 residues. V was trimmed by 6 bases and J by 2 bases, leaving 19 bases between them. Germline CDR1 is SGHTA and CDR2 is FQGNSA. The CDR3 nucleotides read TGTGCCAGCAGTCTGCTTATGGGGGCCTTCAACACCGGGGAGCTGTTTTTT. As protein: CASSLLMGAFNTGELFF.

The chain links TRBV6-5 to TRBJ1-5; 7 bases fit TRBD1. Germline lookup yields CDR1 MNHEY and CDR2 SVGAGI. This CDR3 has 12 amino acids. The V and J ends lost 8 bases and 4 bases, in that order; junction bases with no gene match: 2. CDR3 coding DNA: TGTGCCAGCTCCAGGGGGAATCAGCCCCAGCATTTT. It yields the protein CASSRGNQPQHF.

The sample holds a few counts of this clone. The rearrangement links TRBV10-3 to TRBJ1-1; 9 bases line up with TRBD1. The CDR3 sequence is 17 residues long. V gave up 0 bases and J gave up 6 bases; unmatched junction bases: 11. CDR1 is ENHRY and CDR2 is SYGVKD in the germline V gene. The CDR3 is CAISESGQGIRLAEAFF. In nucleotides, the CDR3 is TGTGCCATCAGTGAGTCGGGACAGGGTATTAGATTAGCTGAAGCTTTCTTT.

This sequence joins TRBV2 and TRBJ2-4; 12 bases align to TRBD2. The CDR3 sequence is 15 residues long. The trim removed 6 bases at V and 8 bases at J, leaving 8 bases unmatched. Germline V gene data show CDR1 as SNHLY and CDR2 as FYNNEI. CDR3 region: CASRHSSGGADIQYF. In nucleotides, the CDR3 is TGTGCCAGCAGACACTCTAGCGGGGGGGCGGACATTCAGTACTTC.

The chain combines TRBV11-1 with TRBJ2-2; weak D call: TRBD2 (6 bases). Trimming stripped 0 bases from V and 4 bases from J, with 9 bases between. Germline CDR1 SGHAT, CDR2 FQDESV (reference sequence). The CDR3 is 15 residues long. The CDR3 here is CASSLALGGTGELFF. The CDR3 DNA sequence: TGTGCCAGCAGCTTAGCGCTGGGAGGCACCGGGGAGCTGTTTTTT.

The chain recombines TRBV19 with TRBJ2-3; TRBD2 might be the D (5 bases). CDR3 length: 17 amino acids. V was clipped by 3 bases and J by 5 bases, with 21 bases between them. In germline, CDR1 is LNHDA, CDR2 SQIVND (reference sequence). CDR3 region: CASSIFFLGDRGDTQYF. As DNA, the CDR3 is TGTGCCAGTAGTATCTTCTTTCTCGGTGATCGGGGAGATACGCAGTATTTT.

The chain combines TRBV7-9 with TRBJ2-2; 12 nucleotides match TRBD1. With V trimmed by 6 bases and J by 0 bases, 8 bases remained unmatched. Looked up from germline, CDR1 is SEHNR and CDR2 is FQNEAQ (reference sequence). CDR3 size: 18 residues. The CDR3 here is CASSMGQGALTNTGELFF. CDR3 bases: TGTGCCAGCAGTATGGGACAGGGGGCCTTAACGAACACCGGGGAGCTGTTTTTT.

This clone was recorded a few times. V gene TRBV2 combines with J gene TRBJ1-2; D is unresolved. Germline CDR1 is SNHLY and CDR2 is FYNNEI. This CDR3 contains 13 residues. Trimming shortened V by 4 bases and J by 8 bases, and 14 bases separated the two germline ends. Written as DNA, the CDR3 is TGTGCCAGCAGTGTAACCGGGAATGAAGGCTACACCTTC. Amino acid sequence: CASSVTGNEGYTF.

This sequence joins TRBV28 and TRBJ1-5, with D unclear. CDR1 MDHEN and CDR2 SYDVKM come from the germline V gene. The CDR3 is 16 amino acids. V lost 7 bases to trimming and J lost 0 bases, with 16 bases between them. The CDR3 DNA reads TGTGCCAGCACCGCCCCGGGTCCAAATAGCAATCAGCCCCAGCATTTT. It is translated as CASTAPGPNSNQPQHF.

The chain has TRBV24-1 and TRBJ2-3; 7 bases agree with TRBD1. V lost 4 bases and J lost 0; bases outside the gene matches: 9. Germline CDR1 reads KGHDR; CDR2 reads SFDVKD. The CDR3 is 17 residues long. The CDR3 DNA is TGTGCCACCAGTGACCCAGGACAGGCCTCTAGCACAGATACGCAGTATTTT. Amino acids: CATSDPGQASSTDTQYF.